Below are 8 T cell receptor beta chains sequenced from a single sample in a study of cytomegalovirus exposure and HLA in healthy donors. The PCR was carried out with 60 Vbeta primers and 13 Jbeta primers. Only in-frame clones appear in the TCRdb table, and some are missing; sequencing was by immunoSEQ multiplex PCR. The data contain some 150,000 clones, roughly 76% of them seen just once; the ten biggest clones take up around 4.7%. Source material: PBMCs. The receptors come from a woman aged 18-35 years in good health and CMV-seropositive.

This clone was recorded a few times. J is TRBJ1-2 and V is TRBV6-5; 10 bases are shared with TRBD1. Trimming cost V 2 bases and J 4 bases; bases outside gene matches: 7. Germline V gene sequence: CDR1 MNHEY, CDR2 SVGAGI. The CDR3 loop spans 16 amino acids. CDR3 region: CASSYPTGTGVYGYTF. The CDR3 coding sequence is TGTGCCAGCAGTTACCCCACTGGGACAGGGGTCTATGGCTACACCTTC.

The rearrangement joins TRBV9 to TRBJ2-1, with 8 bases fitting TRBD2. Trimming took 1 base from V and 4 from J; bases not matched to a gene: 10. The germline CDR1 and CDR2 sequences are SGDLS and YYNGEE. The CDR3 length is 17 residues. In nucleotides, the CDR3 is TGTGCCAGCAGCGTAAGGGGCTCGGGCGGGGGGTACAATGAGCAGTTCTTC. It yields the protein CASSVRGSGGGYNEQFF.

The chain is built from TRBV6-1 and TRBJ1-5; D may be TRBD1 (6 bases). Between the trimmed V and J ends, which lost 5 bases and 3 bases, there was a span of 14 bases. The CDR3 spans 15 residues. From germline, CDR1 is MNHNS and CDR2 SASEGT. CDR3 protein: CASSRFSGDNQPQHF. The DNA for the CDR3 is TGTGCCAGCAGTCGTTTCTCAGGGGACAATCAGCCCCAGCATTTT.

On this clone: Mismatch with germline at one junction end may stem from a read error. This chain uses TRBV6-6 with TRBJ1-6; D is ambiguous. Germline CDR1 MNHNY, CDR2 SVGAGI (reference sequence). CDR3 length: 14 residues. CDR3 DNA sequence: TGTGCCAGCAGCCGGAGCTCCTTTAATTCACCCCTCCACTTT. Residues: CASSRSSFNSPLHF.

The genes are TRBV27 and TRBJ2-1; TRBD1 might be the D (5 bases). The CDR3 has 13 amino acids. Per germline, CDR1 MNHEY and CDR2 SMNVEV (reference sequence). Trimming took 6 bases from V and 6 from J, leaving 12 bases between them. DNA of the CDR3: TGTGCCAGCAGGGCAATTCAGGGCAATGAGCAGTTCTTC. Protein sequence: CASRAIQGNEQFF.

This clone was seen only once. The chain combines TRBV5-6 with TRBJ2-5; D is unresolved. The J call may be mistaken, given a closer DNA end match to TRBJ2-7. The CDR3 runs to 12 residues. CDR1 is SGHDT, CDR2 YYEEEE, per germline. This chain's CDR3 is CASSGDFYEQYF. Written as DNA, the CDR3 is TGTGCCAGCAGCGGAGACTTTTACGAGCAGTACTTC.

With regard to this clone: The sample holds other DNA sequences that translate to the same CDR3. V is TRBV6-6 and J is TRBJ2-4, with D possibly being TRBD2 (6 bases). This CDR3 is 14 amino acids long. Deletions cut 0 bases from V and 7 bases from J, with 10 bases between. Germline CDR1 MNHNY, CDR2 SVGAGI (reference sequence). The CDR3, as DNA: TGTGCCAGCAGTTACTCGGGGGGTGGGAACATTCAGTACTTC. It is translated as CASSYSGGGNIQYF.

Regarding this clone: The junction does not match germline at one end; this may be a read error. The V call is TRBV6-5, the J call TRBJ2-1, with 10 positions matching TRBD2. The CDR3 totals 16 residues. The germline V gene encodes CDR1 MNHEY and CDR2 SVGAGI. The CDR3 coding sequence is TGTGCCAGCAGTAACTCAGGACTAGCGGATTACAATGAGCAGTTCTTC. It codes for CASSNSGLADYNEQFF.